Here is one T cell receptor beta chain with its context. Clones were sequenced by immunoSEQ multiplex PCR, and TCRdb holds only the in-frame ones, with some missing. Of around 99,000 clones in the sample, around 92% were seen once. This specimen belongs to a study of T cell responses to AZD1222 COVID-19 vaccine. This CDR3 region has 14 residues. V was cut by 5 bases and J by 3 bases, with 13 bases left in between. Per the germline V gene, CDR1 is SEHNR and CDR2 is FQNEAQ (reference sequence). The source is an adult who received the AZD1222 COVID-19 vaccine. The genes are TRBV7-9 and TRBJ1-2; tentatively, D is TRBD1 (5 bases). The specimen was peripheral blood, collected 28 days after the second AZD1222 dose. CDR3 DNA: TGTGCCAGCAGCACCCCCGGACAACACTATGGCTACACCTTC. It codes for CASSTPGQHYGYTF.